The following is a TCR beta chain sequence with its context. Assay used: immunoSEQ multiplex PCR; TCRdb lists only in-frame clones, some missing. The table has 90,000 to 150,000 clones, roughly 83% seen once. This record comes from a study of blood T cell repertoires in COVID-19. CDR3 length: 16 residues. Germline V gene lookup returns CDR1 LGHNA and CDR2 YNFKEQ. Deletions cut 1 base from V and 4 bases from J, with 13 bases between. This TCR derives from a woman aged 80 or older with acute or convalescent COVID-19. The chain joins TRBV4-2 to TRBJ1-4, with D possibly being TRBD1 (5 bases). The specimen was peripheral blood. CDR3 amino acids: CASSQVGSGHNEKLFF. In DNA form, the CDR3 reads TGTGCCAGCAGCCAAGTTGGCTCAGGGCATAATGAAAAACTGTTTTTT.